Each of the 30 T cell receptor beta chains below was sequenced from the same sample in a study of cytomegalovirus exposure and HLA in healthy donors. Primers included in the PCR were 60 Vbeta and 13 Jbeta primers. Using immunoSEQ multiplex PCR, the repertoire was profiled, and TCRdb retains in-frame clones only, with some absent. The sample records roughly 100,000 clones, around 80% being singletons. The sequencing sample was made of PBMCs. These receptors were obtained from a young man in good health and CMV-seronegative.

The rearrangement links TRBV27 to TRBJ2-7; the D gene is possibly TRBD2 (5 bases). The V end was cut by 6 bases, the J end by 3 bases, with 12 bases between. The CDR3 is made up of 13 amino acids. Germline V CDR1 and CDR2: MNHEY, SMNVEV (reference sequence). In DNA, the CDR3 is TGTGCCAGCAGCAGTGACCGGGACTACGAGCAGTACTTC. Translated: CASSSDRDYEQYF.

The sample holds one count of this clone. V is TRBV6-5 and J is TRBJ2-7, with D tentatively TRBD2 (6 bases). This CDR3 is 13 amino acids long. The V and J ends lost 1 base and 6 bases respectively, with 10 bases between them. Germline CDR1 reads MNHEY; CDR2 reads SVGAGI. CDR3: CASSYFRGSEQYF. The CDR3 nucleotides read TGTGCCAGCAGTTACTTTCGGGGGTCCGAGCAGTACTTC.

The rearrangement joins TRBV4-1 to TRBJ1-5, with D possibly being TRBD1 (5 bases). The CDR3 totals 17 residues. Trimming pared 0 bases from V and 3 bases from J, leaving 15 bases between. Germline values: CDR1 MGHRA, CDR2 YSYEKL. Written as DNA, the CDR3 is TGCGCCAGCAGCCAAGATGGACCGCGACAGAACAATCAGCCCCAGCATTTT. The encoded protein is CASSQDGPRQNNQPQHF.

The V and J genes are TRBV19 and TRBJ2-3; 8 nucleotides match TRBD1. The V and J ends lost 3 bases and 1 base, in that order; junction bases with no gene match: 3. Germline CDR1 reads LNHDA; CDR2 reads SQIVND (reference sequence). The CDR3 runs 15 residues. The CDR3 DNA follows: TGTGCCAGTAGTATCCAGGGGGCCCGCACAGATACGCAGTATTTT. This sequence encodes CASSIQGARTDTQYF.

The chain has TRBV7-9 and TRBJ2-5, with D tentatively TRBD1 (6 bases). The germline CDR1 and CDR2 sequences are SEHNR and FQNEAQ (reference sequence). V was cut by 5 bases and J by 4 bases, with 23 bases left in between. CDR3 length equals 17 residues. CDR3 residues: CASSRRGGQGFRETQYF. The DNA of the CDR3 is TGTGCCAGCAGCAGACGTGGTGGGCAGGGGTTTAGAGAGACCCAGTACTTC.

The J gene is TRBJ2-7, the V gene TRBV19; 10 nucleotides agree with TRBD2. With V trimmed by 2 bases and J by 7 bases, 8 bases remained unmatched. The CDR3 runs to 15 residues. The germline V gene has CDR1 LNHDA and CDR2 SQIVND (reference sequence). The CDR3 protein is CASSILASGRGEQYF. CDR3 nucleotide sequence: TGTGCCAGTAGTATATTGGCTAGCGGGAGAGGTGAGCAGTACTTC.

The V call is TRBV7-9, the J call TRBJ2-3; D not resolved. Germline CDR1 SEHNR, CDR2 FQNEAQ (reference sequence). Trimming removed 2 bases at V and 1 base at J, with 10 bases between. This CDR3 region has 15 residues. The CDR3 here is CASSLYTPRTDTQYF. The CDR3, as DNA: TGTGCCAGCAGCTTATACACCCCCCGCACAGATACGCAGTATTTT.

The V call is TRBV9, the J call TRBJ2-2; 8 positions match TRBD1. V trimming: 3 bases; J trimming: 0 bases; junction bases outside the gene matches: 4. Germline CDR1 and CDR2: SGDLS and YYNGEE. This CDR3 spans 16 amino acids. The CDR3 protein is CASSARTGTNTGELFF. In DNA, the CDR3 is TGTGCCAGCAGCGCTAGGACAGGGACGAACACCGGGGAGCTGTTTTTT. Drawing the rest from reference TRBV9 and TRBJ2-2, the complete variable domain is DSGVTQTPKHLITATGQRVTLRCSPRSGDLSVYWYQQSLDQGLQFLIQYYNGEERAKGNILERFSAQQFPDLHSELNLSSLELGDSALYFCASSARTGTNTGELFFGEGSRLTVL.

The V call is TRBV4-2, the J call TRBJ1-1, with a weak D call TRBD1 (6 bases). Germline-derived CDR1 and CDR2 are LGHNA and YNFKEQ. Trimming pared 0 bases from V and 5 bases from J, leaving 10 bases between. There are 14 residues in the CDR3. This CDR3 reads CASSQDPRGTEAFF. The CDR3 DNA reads TGTGCCAGCAGCCAAGATCCCAGGGGAACTGAAGCTTTCTTT.

This chain's CDR3 is CASSLIRDTGELFF. The CDR3 bases are TGTGCCAGTAGTCTAATACGGGACACCGGGGAGCTGTTTTTT. The rearrangement joins TRBV19 to TRBJ2-2, with D hard to call. The CDR3 contains 14 residues. The germline V and J ends were trimmed by 5 bases and 3 bases, with 10 bases remaining between them. CDR1 LNHDA and CDR2 SQIVND come from the germline V gene (reference sequence).

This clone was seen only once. CDR3 coding DNA: TGCGCCAGCAGCGTTACAGAGAACACTGAAGCTTTCTTT. It yields the protein CASSVTENTEAFF. This chain links TRBV4-1 with TRBJ1-1, with D unresolved. The CDR3 sequence is 13 residues long. Germline CDR1 is MGHRA and CDR2 is YSYEKL. V shed 5 bases and J shed 1 base, with 8 bases lying between them.

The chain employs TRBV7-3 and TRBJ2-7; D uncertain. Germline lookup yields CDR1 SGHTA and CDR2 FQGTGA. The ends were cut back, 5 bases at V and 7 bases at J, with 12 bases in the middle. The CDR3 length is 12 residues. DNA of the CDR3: TGTGCCAGCAGCGAAAGCATCGGGGAGCAGTACTTC. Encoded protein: CASSESIGEQYF.

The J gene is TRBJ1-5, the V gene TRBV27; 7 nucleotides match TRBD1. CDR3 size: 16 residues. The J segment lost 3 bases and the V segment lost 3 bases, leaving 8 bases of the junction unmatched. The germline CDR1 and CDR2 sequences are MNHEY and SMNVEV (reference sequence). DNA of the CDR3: TGTGCCAGCAGTTTCCCTCAGGGGGTCCCCAATCAGCCCCAGCATTTT. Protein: CASSFPQGVPNQPQHF.

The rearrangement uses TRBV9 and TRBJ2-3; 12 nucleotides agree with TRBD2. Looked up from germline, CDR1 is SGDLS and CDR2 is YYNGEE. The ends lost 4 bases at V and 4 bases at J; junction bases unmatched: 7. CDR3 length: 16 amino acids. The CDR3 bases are TGTGCCAGCAGCCATCGGACTAGCGGGGTCCCAGATACGCAGTATTTT. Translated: CASSHRTSGVPDTQYF.

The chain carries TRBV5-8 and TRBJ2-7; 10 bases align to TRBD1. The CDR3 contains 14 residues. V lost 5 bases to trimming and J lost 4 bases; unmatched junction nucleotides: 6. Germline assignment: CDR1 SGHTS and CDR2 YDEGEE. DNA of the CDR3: TGTGCCAGCAGTCGACAGGGGGCGGGGTACGAGCAGTACTTC. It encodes CASSRQGAGYEQYF. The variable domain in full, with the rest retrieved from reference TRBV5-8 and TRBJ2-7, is EAGVTQSPTHLIKTRGQQATLRCSPISGHTSVYWYQQALGLGLQFLLWYDEGEERNRGNFPPRFSGRQFPNYSSELNVNALELEDSALYLCASSRQGAGYEQYFGPGTRLTVT.

CDR3 region: CASSLLYRGRDEQFF. The CDR3 coding sequence is TGTGCCAGCAGCTTGTTGTACAGGGGGCGAGATGAGCAGTTCTTC. The rearrangement links TRBV5-6 to TRBJ2-1; 9 bases fit TRBD1. Losses at the gene ends were 1 base for V and 8 bases for J; bases not matched to a gene: 7. The CDR3 is made up of 15 amino acids. Germline V CDR1 and CDR2: SGHDT, YYEEEE.

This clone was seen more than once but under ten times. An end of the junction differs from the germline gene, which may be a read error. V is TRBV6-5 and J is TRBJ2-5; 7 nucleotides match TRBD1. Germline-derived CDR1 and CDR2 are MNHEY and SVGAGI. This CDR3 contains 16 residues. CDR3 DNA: TGTGCCAGCAGTTACGCCCCCGACAGGGACCAAGCGACCCAGTACTTC. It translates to CASSYAPDRDQATQYF.

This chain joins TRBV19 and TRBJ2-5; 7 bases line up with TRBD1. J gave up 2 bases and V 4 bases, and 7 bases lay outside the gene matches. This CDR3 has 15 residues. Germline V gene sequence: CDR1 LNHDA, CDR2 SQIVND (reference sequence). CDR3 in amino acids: CASSTPGDSQETQYF. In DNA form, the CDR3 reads TGTGCCAGTAGTACCCCCGGGGACAGTCAAGAGACCCAGTACTTC. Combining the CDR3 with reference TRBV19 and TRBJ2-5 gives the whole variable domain DGGITQSPKYLFRKEGQNVTLSCEQNLNHDAMYWYRQDPGQGLRLIYYSQIVNDFQKGDIAEGYSVSREKKESFPLTVTSAQKNPTAFYLCASSTPGDSQETQYFGPGTRLLVL.

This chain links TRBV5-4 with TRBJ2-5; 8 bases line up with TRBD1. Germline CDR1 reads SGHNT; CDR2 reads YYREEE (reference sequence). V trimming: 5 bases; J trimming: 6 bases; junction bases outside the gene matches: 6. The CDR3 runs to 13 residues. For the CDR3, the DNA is TGTGCCAGCAGTTTAGACAGGGGAAAGACCCAGTACTTC. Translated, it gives CASSLDRGKTQYF.

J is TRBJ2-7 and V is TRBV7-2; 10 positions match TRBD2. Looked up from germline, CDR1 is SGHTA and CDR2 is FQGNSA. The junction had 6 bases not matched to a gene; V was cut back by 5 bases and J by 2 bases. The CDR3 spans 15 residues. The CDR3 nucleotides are TGTGCCAGCAGCCCTCCGGGGACTAGCGCCTACGAGCAGTACTTC. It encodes CASSPPGTSAYEQYF.

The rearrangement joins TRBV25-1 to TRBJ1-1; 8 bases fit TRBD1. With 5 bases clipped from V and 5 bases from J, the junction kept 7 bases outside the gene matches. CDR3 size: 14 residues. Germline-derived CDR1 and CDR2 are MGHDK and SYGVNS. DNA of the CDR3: TGTGCCAGCAGTCCAGGGGGCCGTGGAACTGAAGCTTTCTTT. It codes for CASSPGGRGTEAFF. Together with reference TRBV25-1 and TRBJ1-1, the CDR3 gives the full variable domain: EADIYQTPRYLVIGTGKKITLECSQTMGHDKMYWYQQDPGMELHLIHYSYGVNSTEKGDLSSESTVSRIRTEHFPLTLESARPSHTSQYLCASSPGGRGTEAFFGQGTRLTVV.

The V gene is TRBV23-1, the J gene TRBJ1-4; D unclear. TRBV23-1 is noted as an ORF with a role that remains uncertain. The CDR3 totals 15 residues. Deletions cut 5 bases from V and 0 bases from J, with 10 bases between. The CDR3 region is CASSVAGTTNEKLFF. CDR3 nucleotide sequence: TGCGCCAGCAGTGTAGCCGGGACAACTAATGAAAAACTGTTTTTT.

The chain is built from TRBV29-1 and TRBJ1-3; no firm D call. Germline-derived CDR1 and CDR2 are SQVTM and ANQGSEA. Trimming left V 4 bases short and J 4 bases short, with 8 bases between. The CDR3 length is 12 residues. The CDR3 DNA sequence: TGCAGCGTTGGAGGGTCCGGAAACACCATATATTTT. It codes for CSVGGSGNTIYF.

CDR3 in amino acids: CASSFAGGGYTF. CDR3 DNA: TGTGCCAGCAGTTTCGCAGGGGGCGGCTACACCTTC. The chain is built from TRBV27 and TRBJ1-2; 8 bases fit TRBD1. Germline V gives CDR1 MNHEY, CDR2 SMNVEV (reference sequence). The CDR3 contains 12 residues. The V segment lost 3 bases and the J segment 8 bases; nucleotides outside the gene matches: 2.

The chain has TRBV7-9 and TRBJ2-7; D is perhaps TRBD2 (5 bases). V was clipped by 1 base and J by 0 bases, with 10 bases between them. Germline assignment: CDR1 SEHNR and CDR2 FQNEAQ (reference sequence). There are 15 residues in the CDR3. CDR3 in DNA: TGTGCCAGCAGCTTAGGGGGTCGGGACTCCTACGAGCAGTACTTC. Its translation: CASSLGGRDSYEQYF.

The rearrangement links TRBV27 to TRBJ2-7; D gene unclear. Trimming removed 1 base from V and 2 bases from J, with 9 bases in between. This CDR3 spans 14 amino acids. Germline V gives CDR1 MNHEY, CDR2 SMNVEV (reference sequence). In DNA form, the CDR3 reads TGTGCCAGCAGTTTATTGGGCCGAACCTACGAGCAGTACTTC. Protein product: CASSLLGRTYEQYF.

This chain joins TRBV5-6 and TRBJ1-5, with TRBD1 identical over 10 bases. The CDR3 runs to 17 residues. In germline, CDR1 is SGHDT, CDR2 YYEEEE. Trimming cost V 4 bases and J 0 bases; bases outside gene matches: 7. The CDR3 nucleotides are TGTGCCAGCAGCCTCGGGACAGGGGTTTATAGCAATCAGCCCCAGCATTTT. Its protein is CASSLGTGVYSNQPQHF.

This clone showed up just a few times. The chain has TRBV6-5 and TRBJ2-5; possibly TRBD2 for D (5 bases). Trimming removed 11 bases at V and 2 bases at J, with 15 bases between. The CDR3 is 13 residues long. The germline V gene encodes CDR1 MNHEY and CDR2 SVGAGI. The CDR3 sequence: CAREGWFQETQYF. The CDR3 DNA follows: TGTGCCCGAGAGGGATGGTTTCAAGAGACCCAGTACTTC.

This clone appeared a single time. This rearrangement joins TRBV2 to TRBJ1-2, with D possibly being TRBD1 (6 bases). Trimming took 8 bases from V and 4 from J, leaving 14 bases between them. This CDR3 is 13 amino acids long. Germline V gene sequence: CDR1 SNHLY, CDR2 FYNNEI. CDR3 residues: CASGGAGSYGYTF. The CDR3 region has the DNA TGTGCCAGCGGGGGGGCGGGATCCTATGGCTACACCTTC.

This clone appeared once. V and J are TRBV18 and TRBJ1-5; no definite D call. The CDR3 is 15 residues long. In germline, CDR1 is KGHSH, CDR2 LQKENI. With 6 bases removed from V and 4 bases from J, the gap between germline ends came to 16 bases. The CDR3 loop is CASSSLIGLNQPQHF. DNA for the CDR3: TGTGCCAGCTCTTCCCTTATTGGCTTGAATCAGCCCCAGCATTTT.